The subject of this entry is one T cell receptor beta chain. Its antigen is not yet known. Base qualities were left out, and no much larger clone turns up one base away. The data belong to a study of cytomegalovirus exposure and HLA in healthy donors (dated by TCRdb to the late 2010s). A note on the overall study: An earlier analysis of approximately 640 of the donors reported approximately 270 Gb of sequence data and more than 90 million unique TCR beta sequences from about 179 million T cells. An early release that covered more than 550 HLA-typed donors contained approximately 300 gigabases of sequencing data and 85 million to 100 million unique TCR sequences. Of the roughly 420 genotyped donors, more than 75% were placed in the genetic ancestry cluster associated with self-reported Caucasian donors. The study aimed to test whether signatures of past pathogen exposure could be identified by cataloging public T cell receptors. The study profiled the T cell repertoires of hundreds of subjects by immunosequencing and related them to cytomegalovirus serostatus. Along with the approximately 670-subject first cohort, a separate validation cohort of over 90 different subjects was used. High-throughput TCR immunosequencing, statistical association of individual TCRs with disease status, and machine learning were combined to predict cytomegalovirus infection status. A later analysis re-analyzed previously published TCR beta repertoires from 500 to 700 donors and added high-resolution HLA genotyping to study TCR occurrence patterns. Rather than using new phenotypic data, the later analysis identified candidate immune exposures from TCR beta sequences and from how often those sequences occurred across donors. To decide whether each TCR beta V gene segment behaved as functional or pseudogenic, an earlier analysis of fewer than 750 of the donors relied on high-throughput TCR beta sequencing. Donor age, sex, ethnicity and CMV serostatus were compiled together with the repertoire data. In a later genetic analysis, genome-wide SNP genotypes for 398 of the 666 donors were used, and that subset was treated as a discovery cohort. All discovery cohort repertoires had been generated using a single sequencing platform. Both class I and class II loci were covered by HLA typing, at four-digit resolution. The number of typed donors differed by locus: roughly 629-640 for A, B, C, DRB1 and DQB1; 522 for DQA1; approximately 600 for DPA1; and 400 to 480 for DPB1. Because of strong linkage in the cohort, four to six DR-DQ haplotypes were treated as single units for association and clustering. Among some 400 genotyped donors of the cohort, an average of approximately 240,000 unique TCR beta nucleotide sequences was sequenced per donor, of which about 18% were non-productive. The full study reports these points: Broadly in line with IMGT annotations, most TCR beta V segments showed up in productive rearrangements about 87% or about 30% of the time in an earlier analysis of 587 of the donors. At a false discovery rate of 0.05, a later analysis linked fewer than 20,000 TCR beta sequences to specific HLA alleles. In the study, around 150 TCR beta chains were listed as associated with cytomegalovirus. According to a later analysis, TCR association rates differed among HLA loci, with DRB1 alleles showing the most associated TCRs and HLA-C alleles showing the fewest. Correlated functional status among segregating V segments might be attributable to linkage disequilibrium, but an unknown experimental factor could not be ruled out. According to the authors, the approach could potentially be generalized to other disease states and immunological phenotypes. Only TCR beta chains were sequenced in this cohort, and the absence of alpha or paired-chain data limited detectable features. In vitro tests confirmed that a few of the cytomegalovirus-associated TCR beta chains recognize cytomegalovirus antigens. In a later analysis, several top co-occurrence clusters were reported to appear linked to parvovirus B19, influenza, CMV and Epstein-Barr virus. In a later genetic analysis, fewer N-insertions in productive TCRs were reported among donors in an Asian-associated ancestry cluster than the approximately 710-donor mean. Most CMV-associated TCR beta chains appeared to be HLA-restricted in a later analysis, and the HLA associations seemed to be driven largely by CMV exposure. Most TCR sequences were observed very rarely across donors, whereas some public TCRs were present in many individuals. Because HLA typing was unavailable for some donors at each locus, only the typed subset was used in association tests. A further reported finding was that TCR beta sequences accurately predicted the HLA-A and HLA-B alleles for most subjects in the first cohort. A later analysis found that HLA-associated TCR beta chains were more clonally expanded and had lower generation probabilities than equally common non-associated chains. The presence/absence analyses assumed that sequencing depth was roughly uniform across donors, and that assumption may not be true. Some IMGT-functional V segments, including TRBV6-2 and TRBV6-3, could not be told apart with the 87-base-pair reads, so those segments were excluded. Because counts were too low, roughly 18 rarely observed V segments, including chromosome 9 orphons, were left out of the earlier analysis of about 620 of the donors. A group of highly shared sequence variants was considered likely to be a technical artifact of the sequencing pipeline. Strong co-occurrence of HLA alleles, especially DR and DQ, made assigning TCR associations to individual alleles difficult. Cytomegalovirus status was reported to be diagnosed by the classifier with high specificity and sensitivity in both the original and validation cohorts. In a later genetic analysis, a missense DCLRE1C variant was associated with V-gene and J-gene trimming of TCR beta chains, and the association was replicated in an independent cohort. The only immune exposure information available for the cohort was CMV serostatus.

The library was built by means of the immunoSEQ multiplex PCR assay. For the multiplex PCR, a mixture combining 60 forward primers for TCR Vbeta segments and 13 reverse primers for TCR Jbeta segments was used. The CDR3 region of rearranged TCR beta genes was amplified from genomic DNA by a multiplex PCR assay. The amplified TCR beta libraries were sequenced on the Illumina HiSeq System as 87-base-pair reads. The original pipeline was this. Across the 700 or so repertoires, a later analysis counted tens of millions of unique TCR beta chains, 9.5 million to 12 million of which were shared by at least two donors. Raw reads were error-corrected and collapsed into unique sequences by a nearest-neighbor algorithm in which closely related sequences were merged to remove PCR and sequencing errors. CDR3 sequences were aligned to IMGT reference sequences to assign V, D and J gene segments. Each retained sequence needed at least a six-nucleotide match to both a V gene segment and a J gene segment. Rearrangements were called productive when the CDR3 lacked stop codons and stayed in frame with V and J; all others were non-productive. CDR3 was defined according to IMGT convention as the region running from the second conserved V-encoded cysteine to the conserved J-encoded phenylalanine. Sequences without an unambiguous match to a single V gene segment were excluded from the earlier analysis of a few hundred of the donors. In an earlier analysis of a few hundred of the donors, a V segment was called functional when productive rearrangements were above 56.7%, and segregating when the standard deviation between donors exceeded 5%. A statistical classification framework was developed to diagnose cytomegalovirus status using the catalog of TCR beta chain sequences. V and J gene assignment, in a later analysis, came from comparing TCR nucleotide sequences with IMGT/GENE-DB human TR gene sequences. The TCRdist pipeline was used in a later analysis to assign CDR3 sequences and most-parsimonious VDJ recombination scenarios. In a later analysis, each TCR beta chain was defined by its CDR3 amino acid sequence together with its V-gene family, and reads lacking a unique V-gene family were excluded. As a way to deal with suspected cross-contamination and a sequencing artifact, a later analysis dropped more than 500 nucleotide sequences that were highly shared and had low generation probability. In a later analysis, a clonal expansion index was calculated for each public chain from normalized within-repertoire ranks of inferred template counts. In a later analysis, generation probabilities were computed using a VDJ recombination model fitted to out-of-frame rearrangements, and the results were checked against IGoR. Hypergeometric tests were used in a later analysis to score TCR-TCR, TCR-HLA and TCR-CMV co-occurrence, with a repertoire-size bias correction applied to the TCR pairs. In a later analysis, false discovery rates were estimated by permuting HLA or CMV assignments 20 times. In a later analysis, co-occurring TCRs were grouped using DBSCAN, and TCRdist sequence similarity was added for clustering within HLA-allele-positive subsets. Repertoires with fewer than 30,000 or more than 120,000 public chains were left out of co-occurrence clustering, as were about 5 repertoires with anomalous nucleotide sharing. Drawn from immuneACCESS, this table holds only the in-frame rearrangements with V and J called that TCRdb kept. Clones are partly lost; checked studies trace under half to an unresolved V gene and leave the rest unexplained. V and J calls and clone size follow that table, whereas D and trimming were derived from the DNA. The sample table shows about 110,000 clones, and approximately 72% are seen once. The ten largest clones add up to about 1.9% of the sample.

From its cysteine to its phenylalanine, the CDR3 spans 14 amino acids. Just the 42-base CDR3 DNA is kept, in frame starting at base 1. The V and J ends are trimmed by 4 bases and 7 bases, leaving 16 bases between them. CDR1 MNHEY and CDR2 SVGAGI were looked up in the germline V gene. The cohort comprised 666 healthy bone marrow donors. At the time of sampling, every cohort member was nominally healthy, though immune exposures that went unrecorded were likely present. The donor was CMV seronegative and belonged to the group of 320 or so seronegative cohort members. A peripheral blood sample was collected from each donor, and TCR beta sequencing was performed on peripheral blood mononuclear cells. The Qiagen DNeasy Blood Extraction Kit was used to extract genomic DNA from the blood cell samples.

This clonotype was sampled from a man younger than 40 in good health and CMV-seronegative. Source material: PBMCs. The rearranged segments are TRBV6-5 and TRBJ1-1; D gene: possibly TRBD1, on 6 matching bases. The CDR3 region has the sequence CASSSGHSPREAFF. The DNA reads TGTGCCAGCAGTTCGGGACACAGCCCCCGTGAAGCTTTCTTT.